The clone carrying this T cell receptor (beta chain) was seen a few times. Its antigen is as yet unknown. The data are from a study of T cell responses to AZD1222 COVID-19 vaccine. Study outcomes and limitations: At study baseline, merely more than 5 AZD1222 recipients were seropositive. Clonal diversity may have been underestimated in mostly white British donors.

The repertoire was sequenced with immunoSEQ multiplex PCR; TCRdb's copy has only in-frame clones and lacks some. This table has 56,000 or so clones, over 70% appearing once. The material sequenced was peripheral blood, taken 28 days after the second AZD1222 dose. The TCR sequence derives from an adult who received the AZD1222 COVID-19 vaccine.

The CDR3 here is CASSRQVGEAFF. In DNA, the CDR3 is TGTGCCAGCAGTCGACAGGTTGGTGAAGCTTTCTTT. The J gene is TRBJ1-1, the V gene TRBV28; a weak D match, TRBD1 (6 bases). Germline CDR1 MDHEN, CDR2 SYDVKM. The CDR3 runs to 12 residues. Trimming stripped 5 bases from V and 7 bases from J, with 11 bases between.